These T cell receptor beta chains were read from a single sample in a study of technical replicates of blood from several donors. Produced via immunoSEQ multiplex PCR; TCRdb's table is partial and in-frame only. The data hold over 55,000 clones, with around 86% observed a single time. The sequencing input was PBMCs. These TCRs come from a human donor in good health. Some clones in this sample may be carry-over from other donors' samples. Each CDR3 is given with its conserved first and last residue. Fields, in order: V gene, J gene, D gene, clone size, CDR3 protein, CDR3 DNA. D genes are given only for firm matches. Size is stated for part of the rows, as once, few or many counts, or as a class when the clone is expanded.

V: TRBV5-5
J: TRBJ2-7
D: -
size: -
CDR3: CASSLFSYEQYF
DNA: TGTGCCAGCAGCTTGTTCAGCTACGAGCAGTACTTC

V: TRBV7-3
J: TRBJ2-1
D: TRBD2
size: -
CDR3: CASSLRPSGGAVSSYNEQFF
DNA: TGTGCCAGCAGCTTACGGCCTAGCGGGGGGGCCGTGAGCTCCTACAATGAGCAGTTCTTC

V: TRBV7-2
J: TRBJ1-2
D: -
size: once
CDR3: CASSSPGLGGTYGYTF
DNA: TGTGCCAGCAGCTCCCCTGGTCTCGGCGGTACATATGGCTACACCTTC

V: TRBV7-6
J: TRBJ1-2
D: -
size: -
CDR3: CASSPTGTGYTF
DNA: TGTGCCAGCAGCCCCACGGGTACGGGCTACACCTTC

V: TRBV7-2
J: TRBJ2-1
D: TRBD2
size: -
CDR3: CASSPSGRAYNEQFF
DNA: TGTGCCAGCAGCCCGTCCGGGAGGGCATACAATGAGCAGTTCTTC

V: TRBV7-2
J: TRBJ1-5
D: -
size: -
CDR3: CASSQGLSNQPQHF
DNA: TGTGCCAGCAGCCAGGGCCTTAGCAATCAGCCCCAGCATTTT

V: TRBV20-1
J: TRBJ1-2
D: -
size: few
CDR3: CSARDRVSYTF
DNA: TGCAGTGCTAGAGATCGGGTGAGCTACACCTTC

V: TRBV27
J: TRBJ2-1
D: -
size: -
CDR3: CASSFPQGMGINEQFF
DNA: TGTGCCAGCAGTTTTCCCCAGGGCATGGGGATCAATGAGCAGTTCTTC

V: TRBV5-4
J: TRBJ1-2
D: -
size: -
CDR3: CASSLFPSSSSYGYTF
DNA: TGTGCCAGCAGCTTGTTTCCTAGTTCCTCCTCCTATGGCTACACCTTC

V: TRBV5-1
J: TRBJ1-4
D: TRBD1
size: -
CDR3: CASSLGQGGRAEKLFF
DNA: TGCGCCAGCAGCTTAGGACAGGGAGGACGGGCTGAAAAACTGTTTTTT

V: TRBV19
J: TRBJ1-6
D: -
size: -
CDR3: CASSIGSLENSPLHF
DNA: TGTGCCAGTAGTATAGGGAGTTTGGAGAATTCACCCCTCCACTTT

V: TRBV5-4
J: TRBJ2-5
D: -
size: -
CDR3: CASGFDQGRFQETQYF
DNA: TGTGCCAGCGGATTCGATCAGGGGCGGTTCCAAGAGACCCAGTACTTC

V: TRBV30
J: TRBJ1-2
D: TRBD1
size: -
CDR3: CAWRWDRGLLGGYTF
DNA: TGTGCCTGGAGATGGGACAGGGGTTTACTGGGTGGCTACACCTTC

V: TRBV9
J: TRBJ2-1
D: -
size: -
CDR3: CASSVALASNEQFF
DNA: TGTGCCAGCAGCGTAGCCTTAGCGAGCAATGAGCAGTTCTTC

V: TRBV6-1
J: TRBJ2-2
D: TRBD1
size: -
CDR3: CASSRTGGSSGELFF
DNA: TGTGCCAGCAGCCGGACAGGGGGCAGTAGCGGGGAGCTGTTTTTT

V: TRBV7-3
J: TRBJ1-2
D: -
size: -
CDR3: CASSLKAGSGYTF
DNA: TGTGCCAGCAGCTTAAAAGCAGGCTCTGGCTACACCTTC

V: TRBV18
J: TRBJ2-7
D: TRBD1
size: -
CDR3: CASSQSGDRGRYEQYF
DNA: TGTGCCAGCTCACAATCGGGGGACAGGGGAAGGTACGAGCAGTACTTC

V: TRBV4-1
J: TRBJ1-1
D: -
size: once
CDR3: CASSHPGNTEAFF
DNA: TGCGCCAGCAGCCACCCAGGAAACACTGAAGCTTTCTTT

V: TRBV6-6
J: TRBJ2-3
D: TRBD2
size: -
CDR3: CASSKLASTDTQYF
DNA: TGTGCCAGCAGCAAACTAGCGAGCACAGATACGCAGTATTTT

V: TRBV7-2
J: TRBJ1-6
D: TRBD1
size: -
CDR3: CASSLSLGGTANSPLHF
DNA: TGTGCCAGCAGCTTATCCCTTGGGGGGACAGCTAATTCACCCCTCCACTTT

V: TRBV5-6
J: TRBJ1-6
D: -
size: -
CDR3: CASSLDSTYSPLHF
DNA: TGTGCCAGCAGCTTGGACAGCACCTATTCACCCCTCCACTTT

V: TRBV7-3
J: TRBJ2-1
D: TRBD2
size: -
CDR3: CASSLQPAGTQSVQFF
DNA: TGTGCCAGCAGCTTACAACCAGCGGGGACCCAATCAGTGCAGTTCTTC

V: TRBV18
J: TRBJ2-1
D: TRBD2
size: -
CDR3: CASSSGLGDEQFF
DNA: TGTGCCAGCTCCTCAGGACTAGGGGATGAGCAGTTCTTC

V: TRBV6-1
J: TRBJ1-2
D: TRBD1
size: -
CDR3: CASRDRYGYTF
DNA: TGTGCCAGCAGGGACAGGTATGGCTACACCTTC

V: TRBV5-1
J: TRBJ1-1
D: -
size: once
CDR3: CASSLSDTEAFF
DNA: TGCGCCAGCAGCTTGTCGGACACTGAAGCTTTCTTT

V: TRBV5-1
J: TRBJ2-1
D: TRBD2
size: -
CDR3: CASSPTGGYNEQFF
DNA: TGCGCCAGCAGCCCGACGGGGGGTTACAATGAGCAGTTCTTC

V: TRBV13
J: TRBJ2-7
D: -
size: few
CDR3: CASSSSWDSGSSYEQYF
DNA: TGTGCCAGCAGCTCCTCGTGGGACAGCGGGAGCTCCTACGAGCAGTACTTC

V: TRBV6-1
J: TRBJ1-2
D: -
size: -
CDR3: CASSTRGGGNYGYTF
DNA: TGTGCCAGCAGTACGAGGGGGGGCGGTAACTATGGCTACACCTTC

V: TRBV19
J: TRBJ2-3
D: -
size: -
CDR3: CASSPGIDTQYF
DNA: TGTGCCAGTAGTCCAGGGATAGATACGCAGTATTTT

V: TRBV27
J: TRBJ1-2
D: TRBD1
size: -
CDR3: CASSSRTGNYGYTF
DNA: TGTGCCAGCAGTTCTCGGACAGGGAACTATGGCTACACCTTC

V: TRBV7-2
J: TRBJ2-7
D: TRBD2
size: few
CDR3: CASSWGLAGGYEQYF
DNA: TGTGCCAGCAGCTGGGGACTAGCGGGAGGCTACGAGCAGTACTTC

V: TRBV5-1
J: TRBJ2-7
D: -
size: -
CDR3: CASSLGGVYEQYF
DNA: TGCGCCAGCAGCTTGGGGGGGGTCTACGAGCAGTACTTC

V: TRBV7-9
J: TRBJ1-1
D: -
size: -
CDR3: CASSLITGMNTEAFF
DNA: TGTGCCAGCAGCTTAATCACAGGGATGAACACTGAAGCTTTCTTT

V: TRBV2
J: TRBJ1-1
D: TRBD1
size: -
CDR3: CASKSQGGTEAFF
DNA: TGTGCCAGCAAATCCCAGGGGGGAACTGAAGCTTTCTTT

V: TRBV11-2
J: TRBJ2-5
D: TRBD2
size: -
CDR3: CASSLGREGETQYF
DNA: TGTGCCAGCAGCTTAGGCAGGGAGGGGGAGACCCAGTACTTC

V: TRBV9
J: TRBJ2-7
D: -
size: once
CDR3: CASSADSKVREQYF
DNA: TGTGCCAGCAGCGCCGACAGTAAGGTTAGGGAGCAGTACTTC

V: TRBV6-5
J: TRBJ1-4
D: -
size: -
CDR3: CASSAAGRLNEKLFF
DNA: TGTGCCAGCAGTGCCGCGGGGAGGCTTAATGAAAAACTGTTTTTT

V: TRBV27
J: TRBJ1-3
D: TRBD1
size: -
CDR3: CASRQGGVSGNTIYF
DNA: TGTGCCAGTCGACAGGGGGGAGTCTCTGGAAACACCATATATTTT

V: TRBV4-2
J: TRBJ2-7
D: -
size: -
CDR3: CASSQTTANYEQYF
DNA: TGTGCCAGCAGCCAGACTACAGCGAACTACGAGCAGTACTTC

V: TRBV11-3
J: TRBJ1-1
D: -
size: -
CDR3: CASTVNTEAFF
DNA: TGTGCCAGCACCGTGAACACTGAAGCTTTCTTT

V: TRBV10-3
J: TRBJ2-1
D: TRBD2
size: -
CDR3: CAISDGLAGSYNEQFF
DNA: TGTGCCATCAGTGACGGACTAGCGGGATCATACAATGAGCAGTTCTTC

V: TRBV19
J: TRBJ2-5
D: TRBD1
size: -
CDR3: CASSTHRGETQYF
DNA: TGTGCCAGTAGTACACACAGGGGAGAGACCCAGTACTTC